This TCR beta chain was recovered during a study of cytomegalovirus exposure and HLA in healthy donors (dated by TCRdb to 2016 to 2017). For the study in its entirety: An earlier analysis of fewer than 750 of the donors reported about 280 Gb of sequence data and 117 million unique TCR beta sequences obtained from approximately 180 million T cells. To predict cytomegalovirus infection status, the study combined high-throughput TCR immunosequencing, statistical association of individual TCRs with disease status, and machine learning. Roughly 5 DR-DQ haplotypes were handled as single units for association and clustering, since linkage in the cohort was strong. The study aimed to test whether cataloging public T cell receptors could reveal signatures of past pathogen exposure. Across some 400 genotyped donors of the cohort, an average of roughly 230,000 unique TCR beta nucleotide sequences per donor were sequenced, and approximately 17% of those sequences were non-productive. Using immunosequencing, the study profiled T cell repertoires from 666 subjects and related those repertoires to cytomegalovirus serostatus. Donor age, sex, ethnicity and CMV serostatus were compiled alongside the repertoire data. A later analysis re-examined previously published TCR beta repertoires from 600 to 700 donors and added high-resolution HLA genotyping to investigate patterns of TCR occurrence. Of the roughly 390 genotyped donors, roughly 85% fell in the genetic ancestry cluster associated with self-reported Caucasian donors. HLA typing included class I and class II loci at four-digit resolution. Typing coverage differed by locus: A, B, C, DRB1 and DQB1 were typed in about 620-630 donors, DQA1 in 522, DPA1 in 606, and DPB1 in just under 490. In the later analysis, no new phenotypic data were used to find candidate immune exposures; instead, reliance was placed on TCR beta sequences and their occurrence across donors. About 310 gigabases of sequencing data and 70 million to 100 million unique TCR sequences were included in an early release covering about 620 HLA-typed donors. A later genetic analysis used genome-wide SNP genotypes for about 55% of the 666 donors, treating that subset as a discovery cohort. To decide whether each TCR beta V gene segment behaved as functional or pseudogenic, an earlier analysis of some 600 of the donors relied on high-throughput TCR beta sequencing. A separate validation cohort of 100 to 150 different subjects was used in addition to the approximately 700-subject first cohort. Every discovery cohort repertoire had been produced on one sequencing platform.

Here is what the overall study found, with its caveats: The study listed 150 to 200 TCR beta chains as associated with cytomegalovirus. Linkage disequilibrium might explain the correlated functional status among segregating V segments, but an unknown experimental factor could not be excluded. At a false discovery rate of 0.05, a later analysis linked under 20,000 TCR beta sequences to specific HLA alleles. In a later analysis, most CMV-associated TCR beta chains were found to appear HLA-restricted, with HLA associations seemingly driven largely by CMV exposure. Several of the top co-occurrence clusters appeared to be linked to parvovirus B19, influenza, CMV and Epstein-Barr virus, according to a later analysis. When HLA alleles, especially DR and DQ, strongly co-occurred, TCR associations were difficult to assign to individual alleles. For the cohort, immune exposure information was limited to CMV serostatus. In a later genetic analysis, fewer N-insertions in productive TCRs were reported among donors in an Asian-associated ancestry cluster than the roughly 710-donor mean. According to the authors, the approach could potentially be generalized to other disease states and immunological phenotypes. A few of the identified cytomegalovirus-associated TCR beta chains were confirmed in vitro to be specific for cytomegalovirus antigens. While some public TCRs were present in many individuals, most TCR sequences turned up only very rarely across donors. A later analysis found that TCR association rates varied across HLA loci, with DRB1 alleles showing the most associated TCRs and HLA-C alleles the fewest. Because counts were too low, roughly 17 rarely observed V segments, including chromosome 9 orphons, were left out of the earlier analysis of roughly 600 of the donors. Sequencing depth was assumed to be roughly uniform across donors in the presence/absence analyses, though that assumption may not hold. Because HLA typing was missing for some donors at each locus, association tests included only the typed subset. The classifier was reported to diagnose cytomegalovirus status with high specificity and sensitivity in both the original and validation cohorts. In an earlier analysis of a few hundred of the donors, most TCR beta V segments were observed in productive rearrangements about 87% or about 30% of the time, broadly matching IMGT annotations. A later genetic analysis associated a missense DCLRE1C variant with V-gene and J-gene trimming of TCR beta chains, and an independent cohort replicated the association. Compared with equally common non-associated chains, HLA-associated TCR beta chains in a later analysis were more clonally expanded and had lower generation probabilities. A further reported finding was that TCR beta sequences accurately predicted the HLA-A and HLA-B alleles for most subjects in the first cohort. Only TCR beta chains were sequenced in this cohort, and the absence of alpha or paired-chain data limited detectable features. A group of highly shared sequence variants was considered likely to be a technical artifact of the sequencing pipeline.

The cohort comprised some 680 healthy bone marrow donors. Cohort members were all nominally healthy when sampled, although unrecorded immune exposures were likely present. The donor was CMV seropositive and was included in the group of almost 300 seropositive cohort members. A peripheral blood sample was collected from each donor, and TCR beta sequencing was performed on peripheral blood mononuclear cells. The Qiagen DNeasy Blood Extraction Kit was used to extract genomic DNA from the blood cell samples. Library generation was performed with the immunoSEQ multiplex PCR assay. For the multiplex PCR, a mixture combining 60 forward primers for TCR Vbeta segments and 13 reverse primers for TCR Jbeta segments was used. The CDR3 region of rearranged TCR beta genes was amplified from genomic DNA by a multiplex PCR assay. On the Illumina HiSeq System, the amplified TCR beta libraries were sequenced as 87-base-pair reads. Per the original workflow: A later analysis tallied 75 million to 95 million unique TCR beta chains across the 650 to 750 repertoires, and roughly 11 million of those chains were shared by two or more donors. To remove PCR and sequencing errors, raw reads were error-corrected and collapsed into unique sequences using a nearest-neighbor algorithm that merged closely related sequences. To assign V, D and J gene segments, CDR3 sequences were aligned to IMGT reference sequences. For a sequence to be retained, at least a six-nucleotide match to both a V gene segment and a J gene segment was required. A rearrangement counted as productive if the CDR3 had no stop codons and remained in frame with V and J, and every other rearrangement counted as non-productive. Following IMGT convention, CDR3 was defined as the stretch from the second conserved V-encoded cysteine up to the conserved J-encoded phenylalanine. Sequences without an unambiguous match to a single V gene segment were excluded from the earlier analysis of almost 600 of the donors. An earlier analysis of 587 of the donors classified V segments as functional when productive rearrangements were above 56.7% and as segregating when the standard deviation between donors was above 5%. A statistical classification framework was built for diagnosing cytomegalovirus status from the catalog of TCR beta chain sequences. In a later analysis, TCR nucleotide sequences were compared against IMGT/GENE-DB human TR gene sequences so that V and J genes could be assigned. A later analysis assigned CDR3 sequences and most-parsimonious VDJ recombination scenarios with the TCRdist pipeline. In a later analysis, each TCR beta chain was defined by its CDR3 amino acid sequence together with its V-gene family, and reads lacking a unique V-gene family were excluded. A later analysis removed 450 to 600 highly shared, low-generation-probability nucleotide sequences to deal with suspected cross-contamination and a sequencing artifact. In a later analysis, a clonal expansion index was calculated for each public chain from normalized within-repertoire ranks of inferred template counts. In a later analysis, generation probabilities were computed with a VDJ recombination model fitted to out-of-frame rearrangements, and the resulting probabilities were checked against IGoR. Hypergeometric tests were used in a later analysis to score TCR-TCR, TCR-HLA and TCR-CMV co-occurrence, with a repertoire-size bias correction applied to the TCR pairs. In a later analysis, false discovery rates were estimated by permuting HLA or CMV assignments 20 times. A later analysis grouped co-occurring TCRs with DBSCAN, adding TCRdist sequence similarity when clustering within HLA-allele-positive subsets. Repertoires with fewer than 30,000 or more than 120,000 public chains were left out of co-occurrence clustering, as were a few repertoires with anomalous nucleotide sharing. TCRdb obtained this table from immuneACCESS and retained in-frame rearrangements with V and J assigned. These tables miss some clones; where compared with another copy, unresolved V genes account for less than half of the shortfall, and the remainder is unexplained. For V, J and clone size, that table is used; D and trimming come from the DNA. This sample's table lists roughly 120,000 clones. Of the sample, around 7% falls within the top ten clones.

As for this clone: The clone's antigen remains unknown.

Input material: PBMCs. This TCR was sampled from a man between 40 and 49 years old in good health and CMV-seropositive.

The CDR3 here reads CSARTSEKLFF. The base sequence is TGCAGTGCTAGAACTAGCGAAAAACTGTTTTTT. Here the chain combines TRBV20-1 and TRBJ1-4; the D gene remains uncertain. V is shortened by 2 bases, J by 8 bases, and the region joining them spans 6 bases. Spanning cysteine to phenylalanine, the CDR3 consists of 11 amino acids. The DNA shown is the 33-base CDR3, in frame from base 1. For CDR1 and CDR2, the germline V gene (reference sequence) lists DFQATT and SNEGSKA.